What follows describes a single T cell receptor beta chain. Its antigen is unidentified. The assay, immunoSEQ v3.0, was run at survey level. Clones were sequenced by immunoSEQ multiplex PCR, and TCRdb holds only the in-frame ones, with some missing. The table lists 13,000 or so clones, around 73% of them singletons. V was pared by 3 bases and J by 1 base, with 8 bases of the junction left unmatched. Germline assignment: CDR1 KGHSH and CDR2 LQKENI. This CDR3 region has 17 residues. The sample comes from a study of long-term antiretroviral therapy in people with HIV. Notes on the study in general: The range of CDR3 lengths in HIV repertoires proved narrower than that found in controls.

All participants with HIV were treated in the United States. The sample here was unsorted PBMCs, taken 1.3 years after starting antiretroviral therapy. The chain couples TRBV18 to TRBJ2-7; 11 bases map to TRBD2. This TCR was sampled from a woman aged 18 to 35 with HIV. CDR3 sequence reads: CASSPGTLAGGSYEQYF. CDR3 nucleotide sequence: TGTGCCAGCTCACCCGGGACGCTAGCGGGGGGATCCTACGAGCAGTACTTC.